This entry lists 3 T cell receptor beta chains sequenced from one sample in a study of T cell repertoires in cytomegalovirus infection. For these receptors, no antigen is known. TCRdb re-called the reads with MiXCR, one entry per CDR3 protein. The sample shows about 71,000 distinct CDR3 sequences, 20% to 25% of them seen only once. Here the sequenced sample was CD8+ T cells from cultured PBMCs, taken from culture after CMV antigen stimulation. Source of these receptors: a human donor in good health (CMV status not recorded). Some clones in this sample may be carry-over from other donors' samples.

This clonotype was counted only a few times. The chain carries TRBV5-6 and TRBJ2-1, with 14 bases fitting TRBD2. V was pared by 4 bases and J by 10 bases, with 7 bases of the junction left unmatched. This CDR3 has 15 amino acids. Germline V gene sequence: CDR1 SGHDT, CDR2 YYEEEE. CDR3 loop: CASSTTSGGAWEQFF. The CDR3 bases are TGTGCCAGCAGCACGACTAGCGGGGGGGCATGGGAGCAGTTCTTC.

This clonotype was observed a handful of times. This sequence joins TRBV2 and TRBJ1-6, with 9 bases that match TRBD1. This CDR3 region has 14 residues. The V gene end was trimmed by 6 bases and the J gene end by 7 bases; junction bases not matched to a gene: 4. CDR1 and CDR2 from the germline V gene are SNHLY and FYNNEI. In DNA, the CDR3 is TGTGCCAGCAGAGCCGGGACAGGGAATTCACCCCTCCACTTT. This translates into CASRAGTGNSPLHF.

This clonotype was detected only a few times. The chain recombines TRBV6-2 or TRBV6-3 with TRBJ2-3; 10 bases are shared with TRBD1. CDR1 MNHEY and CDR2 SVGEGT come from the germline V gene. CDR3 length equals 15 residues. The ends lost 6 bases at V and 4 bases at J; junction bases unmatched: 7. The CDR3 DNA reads TGTGCCAGCAGCCGTGGACAGGGGGAGTCAGATACGCAGTATTTT. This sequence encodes CASSRGQGESDTQYF.